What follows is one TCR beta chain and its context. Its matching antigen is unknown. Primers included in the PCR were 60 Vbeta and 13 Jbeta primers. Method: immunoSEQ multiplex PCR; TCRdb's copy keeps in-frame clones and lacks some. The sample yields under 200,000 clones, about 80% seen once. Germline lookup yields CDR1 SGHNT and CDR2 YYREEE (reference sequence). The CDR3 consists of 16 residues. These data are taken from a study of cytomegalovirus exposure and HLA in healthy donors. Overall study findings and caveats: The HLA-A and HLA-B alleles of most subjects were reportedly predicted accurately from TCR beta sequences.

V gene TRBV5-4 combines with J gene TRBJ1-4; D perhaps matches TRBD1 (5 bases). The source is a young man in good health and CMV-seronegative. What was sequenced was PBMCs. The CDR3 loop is CKFKGGVGAGNEKLFF. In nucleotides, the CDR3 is TGTAAATTTAAGGGAGGGGTGGGAGCGGGTAATGAAAAACTGTTTTTT.